These 11 T cell receptor beta chains came from one sample sequenced in a study of shared clonotypes between healthy human individuals. Using immunoSEQ multiplex PCR, the repertoire was profiled, and TCRdb retains in-frame clones only, with some absent. This sample carries millions of clones, 95% of them seen once, and the ten largest clones take roughly 0.13%. Sequencing used naive CD4+ T cells sorted from blood. Regarding subset: CD45RA+ positively selected. These receptors all stem from a man aged 18 to 30 in good health.

The chain links TRBV15 to TRBJ1-1, with TRBD1 as a possible D gene (6 bases). The V and J ends lost 1 base and 0 bases respectively, with 18 bases between them. CDR3 size: 18 residues. Per germline, CDR1 LNHNV and CDR2 YYDKDF (reference sequence). The CDR3 DNA sequence: TGTGCCACCAGCAGAGCCCCCTCCCGAACAGGGATGAACACTGAAGCTTTCTTT. Translation: CATSRAPSRTGMNTEAFF.

The chain employs TRBV2 and TRBJ1-6, with D hard to call. The V gene's germline CDR1 is SNHLY and CDR2 FYNNEI. The CDR3 length is 13 residues. V shed 2 bases and J shed 8 bases, with 7 bases lying between them. CDR3 in amino acids: CASSEIQYSPLHF. In nucleotides, the CDR3 is TGTGCCAGCAGTGAAATCCAGTATTCACCCCTCCACTTT. Filled out from reference TRBV2 and TRBJ1-6, the complete variable domain reads EPEVTQTPSHQVTQMGQEVILRCVPISNHLYFYWYRQILGQKVEFLVSFYNNEISEKSEIFDDQFSVERPDGSNFTLKIRSTKLEDSAMYFCASSEIQYSPLHFGNGTRLTVT.

The chain combines TRBV7-2 with TRBJ2-2; D unresolved. Germline V gene data show CDR1 as SGHTA and CDR2 as FQGNSA. This CDR3 comprises 15 residues. Trimming shortened V by 5 bases and J by 0 bases, and 10 bases separated the two germline ends. CDR3 in DNA: TGTGCCAGCAGCCTTGTGGCAGCGAACACCGGGGAGCTGTTTTTT. Amino acids: CASSLVAANTGELFF.

Regarding this clone: Additional DNA sequences in this sample encode the identical CDR3. The rearrangement links TRBV5-1 to TRBJ1-5; D unresolved. In germline, CDR1 is SGHRS, CDR2 YFSETQ. Trimming left V 4 bases short and J 1 base short, with 12 bases between. The CDR3 runs 15 residues. CDR3 protein: CASSLDTGSNQPQHF. CDR3 sequence (DNA): TGCGCCAGCAGCCTCGACACCGGGAGCAATCAGCCCCAGCATTTT.

The chain is built from TRBV7-9 and TRBJ1-5, with unresolved D. Germline V gene sequence: CDR1 SEHNR, CDR2 FQNEAQ (reference sequence). CDR3 length equals 14 residues. The germline V and J ends were trimmed by 0 bases and 6 bases, with 9 bases remaining between them. The CDR3 DNA is TGTGCCAGCAGCTTAGCGGGTCCGGGTCAGCCCCAGCATTTT. As protein: CASSLAGPGQPQHF.

This sequence joins TRBV5-1 and TRBJ2-4, with TRBD2 matching over 7 bases. Germline lookup yields CDR1 SGHRS and CDR2 YFSETQ. This CDR3 comprises 15 residues. The V gene end was trimmed by 4 bases and the J gene end by 7 bases; junction bases not matched to a gene: 11. The DNA of the CDR3 is TGCGCCAGCAGCCTCCCGACGGGGGGAGGGAACATTCAGTACTTC. Amino acids: CASSLPTGGGNIQYF. Full variable domain (outside the CDR3, taken from reference TRBV5-1 and TRBJ2-4): KAGVTQTPRYLIKTRGQQVTLSCSPISGHRSVSWYQQTPGQGLQFLFEYFSETQRNKGNFPGRFSGRQFSNSRSEMNVSTLELGDSALYLCASSLPTGGGNIQYFGAGTRLSVL.

V gene TRBV6-1 combines with J gene TRBJ2-1, with TRBD1 matching 12 bases. CDR1 and CDR2 (germline): MNHNS, SASEGT. J lost 5 bases, V lost 6 bases, and 5 bases had no gene match. The CDR3 runs to 15 residues. The CDR3 spells CASSSGTGGHNEQFF. The CDR3, as DNA: TGTGCCAGCAGCTCCGGGACAGGGGGCCACAATGAGCAGTTCTTC.

The chain couples TRBV2 to TRBJ2-5, with D perhaps matching TRBD2 (7 bases). Trimming removed 7 bases from V and 5 bases from J, with 14 bases in between. The V gene's germline CDR1 is SNHLY and CDR2 FYNNEI. The CDR3 extends over 13 amino acids. CDR3 nucleotides: TGTGCCAGCAAGGGGGGGGTTTTGGAGACCCAGTACTTC. Translation gives CASKGGVLETQYF.

The chain's CDR3 is CASSYRGLPSYEQYF. CDR3 in DNA: TGTGCCAGTTCCTACCGGGGCCTACCTTCCTACGAGCAGTACTTC. The V call is TRBV19, the J call TRBJ2-7; D tentatively reads TRBD1 or TRBD2 (5 bases each). The germline CDR1 and CDR2 sequences are LNHDA and SQIVND (reference sequence). Deletions cut 8 bases from V and 1 base from J, with 18 bases between. This CDR3 spans 15 amino acids.

The V and J genes are TRBV5-1 and TRBJ2-4; possibly TRBD2 for D (5 bases). Trimming left V 9 bases short and J 8 bases short, with 18 bases between. Germline loops: CDR1 SGHRS, CDR2 YFSETQ. The CDR3 consists of 13 residues. The DNA of the CDR3 is TGCGCCACCCGTGGGGAGTTAAGTGACATTCAGTACTTC. Translation: CATRGELSDIQYF.

V and J are TRBV5-1 and TRBJ1-1; D is undetermined. The ends were cut back, 2 bases at V and 11 bases at J, with 19 bases in the middle. Germline V lookup: CDR1 SGHRS, CDR2 YFSETQ. The CDR3 is made up of 14 amino acids. The DNA for the CDR3 is TGCGCCAGCAGCTTTGGGAGTCTGGACCGTTGGGCTTTCTTT. Translated: CASSFGSLDRWAFF.